These T cell receptor beta chains were read from a single sample in a study of control samples from healthy donors and cancer patients. The repertoire was sequenced with immunoSEQ multiplex PCR; TCRdb's copy has only in-frame clones and lacks some. The sample lists roughly 120,000 clones, about 88% occurring once. The sequencing sample was made of blood. These receptors all stem from a man aged 45-65 years in good health. CDR3s include the opening cysteine and the closing phenylalanine or tryptophan. D genes are given only for firm matches. Not all rows give a size; the values are once, few, many and, for expanded clones, a class.

size: .
D: TRBD2
J: TRBJ2-3
V: TRBV18
DNA: TGTGCCAGCTCACCATTCCCCCAGACTAGCGGGGGCTCAGATACGCAGTATTTT
CDR3: CASSPFPQTSGGSDTQYF

size: .
D: .
J: TRBJ2-7
V: TRBV27
DNA: TGTGCCAGCAGTTTTATGCAGGGGAACGAGCAGTACTTC
CDR3: CASSFMQGNEQYF

size: once
D: TRBD1
J: TRBJ1-6
V: TRBV15
DNA: TGTGCCACCAGCAGAGATCCAGGGACAGGGGTTTCACCCCTCCACTTT
CDR3: CATSRDPGTGVSPLHF

size: .
D: .
J: TRBJ1-4
V: TRBV27
DNA: TGTGCCAGCAGTCCTCGGAAGCGTAATGAAAAACTGTTTTTT
CDR3: CASSPRKRNEKLFF

size: .
D: TRBD2
J: TRBJ2-1
V: TRBV10-3
DNA: TGTGCCATGAAGGGCGCGGGGGAATACAATGAGCAGTTCTTC
CDR3: CAMKGAGEYNEQFF

size: .
D: .
J: TRBJ2-6
V: TRBV7-9
DNA: TGTGCCAGCGCGGAACCGGAGGCCAACGTCCTGACTTTC
CDR3: CASAEPEANVLTF

size: .
D: .
J: TRBJ1-2
V: TRBV6-1
DNA: TGTGCCAGCAGTGAAAGGGGGTCTACTGGCTACACCTTC
CDR3: CASSERGSTGYTF

size: .
D: TRBD1
J: TRBJ2-5
V: TRBV5-4
DNA: TGTGCCAGCAGCGTAACAAGGGACAGCGATGGGGAGACCCAGTACTTC
CDR3: CASSVTRDSDGETQYF

size: .
D: .
J: TRBJ1-1
V: TRBV5-1
DNA: TGCGCCAGCAGCTATACAGGGATGCACACTGAAGCTTTCTTT
CDR3: CASSYTGMHTEAFF

size: once
D: .
J: TRBJ1-1
V: TRBV28
DNA: TGTGCCAGCAGTTTATCCGCAGGGAGGTTCACTGAAGCTTTCTTT
CDR3: CASSLSAGRFTEAFF

size: .
D: .
J: TRBJ2-1
V: TRBV10-3
DNA: TGTGCCATCAGCGAGGGGGGCTCCTACAATGAGCAGTTCTTC
CDR3: CAISEGGSYNEQFF

size: few
D: TRBD1
J: TRBJ2-7
V: TRBV2
DNA: TGTGCCAGCACAGGAGACGGGACAGCTTACTACGAGCAGTACTTC
CDR3: CASTGDGTAYYEQYF

size: .
D: .
J: TRBJ1-1
V: TRBV10-3
DNA: TGTGCCATCGGGGCGGGACTTGGGAACACTGAAGCTTTCTTT
CDR3: CAIGAGLGNTEAFF

size: .
D: .
J: TRBJ2-3
V: TRBV5-1
DNA: TGCGCCAGCAGCCCCGGACGGGTTGCAGATACGCAGTATTTT
CDR3: CASSPGRVADTQYF

size: .
D: .
J: TRBJ2-7
V: TRBV6-5
DNA: TGTGCCAGCAGTTACGAAGCCTACAACGAGCAGTACTTC
CDR3: CASSYEAYNEQYF

size: .
D: TRBD1
J: TRBJ2-3
V: TRBV30
DNA: TGTGCCTGGGCTAGACAGGGCGATACGCAGTATTTT
CDR3: CAWARQGDTQYF

size: .
D: .
J: TRBJ1-1
V: TRBV5-1
DNA: TGCGCCAGCAGCTTGGACAGGCCAGAGATGATGAACACTGAAGCTTTCTTT
CDR3: CASSLDRPEMMNTEAFF

size: .
D: .
J: TRBJ1-2
V: TRBV30
DNA: TGTGCCTGGAGTGTACGCAGACGGCTTAACACTTACGGCTACACCTTC
CDR3: CAWSVRRRLNTYGYTF

size: .
D: TRBD1
J: TRBJ1-1
V: TRBV30
DNA: TGTGCCTGGAGTGACTGGGAAACAGGGGCTGGCGAAGCTTTCTTT
CDR3: CAWSDWETGAGEAFF

size: .
D: .
J: TRBJ2-7
V: TRBV5-6
DNA: TGTGCCAGCAGCGGGTTCGACAGCTACGAGCAGTACTTC
CDR3: CASSGFDSYEQYF

size: .
D: .
J: TRBJ1-5
V: TRBV4-1
DNA: TGCGCCAGCAGCCAGGGGGGGCCACATAGCAATCAGCCCCAGCATTTT
CDR3: CASSQGGPHSNQPQHF

size: once
D: .
J: TRBJ1-6
V: TRBV7-2
DNA: TGTGCCAGCAGCTTACCTGCCTTAAAAAGCTCCTATAATTCACCCCTCCACTTT
CDR3: CASSLPALKSSYNSPLHF

size: .
D: .
J: TRBJ1-5
V: TRBV11-3
DNA: TGTGCCAGCAGCTTTGGGAGCAATCAGCCCCAGCATTTT
CDR3: CASSFGSNQPQHF

size: once
D: TRBD1
J: TRBJ2-4
V: TRBV2
DNA: TGTGCCAGCAGTGAACGGACAGGGAAAGCCAAAAACATTCAGTACTTC
CDR3: CASSERTGKAKNIQYF

size: .
D: .
J: TRBJ2-7
V: TRBV23-1
DNA: TGCGCCAGCAGCCGGGAAAGGCGGGACAACCCTTACGAGCAGTACTTC
CDR3: CASSRERRDNPYEQYF

size: .
D: .
J: TRBJ1-3
V: TRBV2
DNA: TGTGCCAGCAGTGTTTCACAGGCAGAAAACACCATATATTTT
CDR3: CASSVSQAENTIYF

size: .
D: .
J: TRBJ2-3
V: TRBV28
DNA: TGTGCCAGCAGCACCCTTGTCGGGGATACGCAGTATTTT
CDR3: CASSTLVGDTQYF

size: .
D: TRBD1
J: TRBJ1-3
V: TRBV2
DNA: TGTGCCAGCAGAGCCGGGACAGGGGGCGTCGGAAACACCATATATTTT
CDR3: CASRAGTGGVGNTIYF

size: .
D: .
J: TRBJ2-5
V: TRBV5-4
DNA: TGTGCCAGCAGCGTTACAGCGAATCAAGAGACCCAGTACTTC
CDR3: CASSVTANQETQYF

size: .
D: .
J: TRBJ1-6
V: TRBV13
DNA: TGTGCCAGCAGCATCCATACAGGGTTGTCCTATAATTCACCCCTCCACTTT
CDR3: CASSIHTGLSYNSPLHF

size: .
D: TRBD2
J: TRBJ2-1
V: TRBV7-8
DNA: TGTGCCAGCAGCTTAGACGGGGGGGGTCACAATGAGCAGTTCTTC
CDR3: CASSLDGGGHNEQFF

size: .
D: TRBD2
J: TRBJ2-5
V: TRBV5-1
DNA: TGCGCCAGCAGCACGAGCGGGGGGGTTCAAGAGACCCAGTACTTC
CDR3: CASSTSGGVQETQYF

size: once
D: .
J: TRBJ1-5
V: TRBV2
DNA: TGTGCCAGCAGTTACAGGGAGTCTAGCAATCAGCCCCAGCATTTT
CDR3: CASSYRESSNQPQHF

size: .
D: .
J: TRBJ2-1
V: TRBV7-3
DNA: TGTGCCAGCAGCTACAGCGGGTCAGCCTACAATGAGCAGTTCTTC
CDR3: CASSYSGSAYNEQFF

size: .
D: .
J: TRBJ1-1
V: TRBV2
DNA: TGTGCCAGCAGCCCACCAACCTTAGTGTCTGAAGCTTTCTTT
CDR3: CASSPPTLVSEAFF

size: .
D: .
J: TRBJ1-4
V: TRBV5-1
DNA: TGCGCCAGCAGCTTGGCCGGGGGGTATTATGAAAAACTGTTTTTT
CDR3: CASSLAGGYYEKLFF

size: .
D: TRBD2
J: TRBJ2-2
V: TRBV18
DNA: TGTGCCAGCTCACCAGGGAGCGGGGGGCCTACTACCGGGGAGCTGTTTTTT
CDR3: CASSPGSGGPTTGELFF

size: .
D: TRBD1
J: TRBJ2-7
V: TRBV19
DNA: TGTGCCAGTAGTCCCTCGACAGGGGGGTTCTACGAGCAGTACTTC
CDR3: CASSPSTGGFYEQYF

size: .
D: .
J: TRBJ2-3
V: TRBV28
DNA: TGTGCCAGCAGTTCCCCTCGAAGCACAGATACGCAGTATTTT
CDR3: CASSSPRSTDTQYF

size: .
D: .
J: TRBJ2-5
V: TRBV10-3
DNA: TGTGCCATACAATCCAGCCAGAGCGTTCAAGAGACCCAGTACTTC
CDR3: CAIQSSQSVQETQYF

size: .
D: TRBD1
J: TRBJ1-2
V: TRBV2
DNA: TGTGCCAGCAGTGAGATCGAGTGGGACAGGGGGCTCTATGGCTACACCTTC
CDR3: CASSEIEWDRGLYGYTF

size: .
D: .
J: TRBJ1-1
V: TRBV27
DNA: TGTGCCAGCACCCTGTCGGGGGGCACTGAAGCTTTCTTT
CDR3: CASTLSGGTEAFF

size: .
D: .
J: TRBJ1-2
V: TRBV7-3
DNA: TGTGCCAGCAGCCCAAACTGCGGGGGGAGGGACACTGAGACCTATGGCTACACCTTC
CDR3: CASSPNCGGRDTETYGYTF

size: .
D: TRBD1
J: TRBJ1-1
V: TRBV14
DNA: TGTGCCAGCAGCCCCCATAGACCAGGGGGCTCGGCTGAAGCTTTCTTT
CDR3: CASSPHRPGGSAEAFF

size: .
D: .
J: TRBJ2-5
V: TRBV6-5
DNA: TGTGCCAGCAGTCTGTCTCAAGGGGCTAAGGGGACCCAGTACTTC
CDR3: CASSLSQGAKGTQYF

size: .
D: .
J: TRBJ1-1
V: TRBV19
DNA: TGTGCCAGTAATGGTCCGGACGAAGCTTTCTTT
CDR3: CASNGPDEAFF

size: .
D: .
J: TRBJ1-6
V: TRBV5-6
DNA: TGTGCCACCATCAGGGATTCCTATAATTCACCCCTCCACTTT
CDR3: CATIRDSYNSPLHF

size: .
D: .
J: TRBJ2-7
V: TRBV11-2
DNA: TGTGCCAGCAGCCACTTGACAGACCCAACGCAGTACTTC
CDR3: CASSHLTDPTQYF

size: .
D: .
J: TRBJ1-1
V: TRBV5-6
DNA: TGTGCCAGCAGCTTGGGGGCGAACACTGAAGCTTTCTTT
CDR3: CASSLGANTEAFF

size: once
D: .
J: TRBJ1-2
V: TRBV30
DNA: TGTGCCTGGAGTTTGGCAGGAAACTATGGCTACACCTTC
CDR3: CAWSLAGNYGYTF

size: .
D: .
J: TRBJ2-2
V: TRBV4-2
DNA: TGTGCCAGCAGCCGACTCTCGTCACAGGGCCACACCGGGGAGCTGTTTTTT
CDR3: CASSRLSSQGHTGELFF

size: .
D: .
J: TRBJ1-1
V: TRBV2
DNA: TGTGCCAGCACATCTACAAGGTCCGGGGCCGAGGGGATCTTT
CDR3: CASTSTRSGAEGIF

size: .
D: .
J: TRBJ2-7
V: TRBV15
DNA: TGTGCCACCAGCAGAGATTTGGGGGGAAGGAGGTACGAGCAGTACTTC
CDR3: CATSRDLGGRRYEQYF

size: .
D: TRBD1
J: TRBJ2-3
V: TRBV11-2
DNA: TGTGCCAGCAGCTTCGGGACAGGATTTTCGGATACGCAGTATTTT
CDR3: CASSFGTGFSDTQYF

size: few
D: .
J: TRBJ1-5
V: TRBV28
DNA: TGTGCCAGCAAATATAGGGGGATGACTAATCAGCCCCAGCATTTT
CDR3: CASKYRGMTNQPQHF

size: .
D: .
J: TRBJ1-4
V: TRBV5-1
DNA: TGCGCCAGCACCCCCGGGATTGGGGGGAGAAATGAAAAACTGTTTTTT
CDR3: CASTPGIGGRNEKLFF

size: once
D: TRBD2
J: TRBJ2-1
V: TRBV7-6
DNA: TGTGCCAGCAGCGCGGGACTAGCGAATGAGCAGTTCTTC
CDR3: CASSAGLANEQFF